This T cell receptor (beta chain) was captured in a study of beta chain features in type 1 diabetes. In its sample, this clone was seen a few times. What was sequenced were expressed TCRB transcripts, since all of the isolated RNA had been reverse transcribed. Measured with immunoSEQ multiplex PCR; TCRdb has only the in-frame clones, and not every one. The profile shows just over 150,000 clones, over 8.5% of them singletons. The V segment lost 3 bases and the J segment 0 bases; nucleotides outside the gene matches: 4. In germline, CDR1 is PRHDT, CDR2 FYEKMQ (reference sequence). CDR3 size: 16 residues.

This chain links TRBV13 with TRBJ2-3; 9 bases fit TRBD2. The receptor was isolated from a man aged 18 to 30 in good health. Sequencing input: central memory CD4+ T cells from blood. CDR3 sequence: CASSLRLAGSTDTQYF. CDR3 nucleotide sequence: TGTGCCAGCAGCTTGCGGCTAGCGGGAAGCACAGATACGCAGTATTTT.